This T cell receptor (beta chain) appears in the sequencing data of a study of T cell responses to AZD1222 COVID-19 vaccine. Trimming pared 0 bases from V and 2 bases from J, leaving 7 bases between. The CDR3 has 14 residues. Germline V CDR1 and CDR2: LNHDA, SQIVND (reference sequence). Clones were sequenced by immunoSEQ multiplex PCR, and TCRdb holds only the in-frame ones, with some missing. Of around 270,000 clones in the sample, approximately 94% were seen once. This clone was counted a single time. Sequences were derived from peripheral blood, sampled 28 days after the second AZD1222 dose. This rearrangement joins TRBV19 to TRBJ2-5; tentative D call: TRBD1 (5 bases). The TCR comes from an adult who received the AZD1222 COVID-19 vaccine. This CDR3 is CASSIEKGQETQYF. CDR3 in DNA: TGTGCCAGTAGTATAGAGAAGGGGCAAGAGACCCAGTACTTC. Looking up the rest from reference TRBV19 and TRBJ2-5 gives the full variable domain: DGGITQSPKYLFRKEGQNVTLSCEQNLNHDAMYWYRQDPGQGLRLIYYSQIVNDFQKGDIAEGYSVSREKKESFPLTVTSAQKNPTAFYLCASSIEKGQETQYFGPGTRLLVL.